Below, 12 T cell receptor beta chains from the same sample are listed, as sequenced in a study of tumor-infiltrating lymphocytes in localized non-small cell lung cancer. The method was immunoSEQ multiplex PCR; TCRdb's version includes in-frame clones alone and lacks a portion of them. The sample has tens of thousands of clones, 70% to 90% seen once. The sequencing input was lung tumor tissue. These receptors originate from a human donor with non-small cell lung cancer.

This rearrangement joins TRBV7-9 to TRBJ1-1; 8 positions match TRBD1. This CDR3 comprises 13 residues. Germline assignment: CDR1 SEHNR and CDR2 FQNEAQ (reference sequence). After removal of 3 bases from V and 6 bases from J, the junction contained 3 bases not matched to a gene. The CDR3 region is CASSLDRVAEAFF. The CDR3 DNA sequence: TGTGCCAGCAGCTTGGACAGGGTGGCTGAAGCTTTCTTT.

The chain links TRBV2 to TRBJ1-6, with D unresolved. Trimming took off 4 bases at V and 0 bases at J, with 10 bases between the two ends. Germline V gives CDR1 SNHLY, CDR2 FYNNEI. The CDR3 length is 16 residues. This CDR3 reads CASSADGSSYNSPLHF. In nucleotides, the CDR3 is TGTGCCAGCAGTGCCGACGGGAGCTCCTATAATTCACCCCTCCACTTT.

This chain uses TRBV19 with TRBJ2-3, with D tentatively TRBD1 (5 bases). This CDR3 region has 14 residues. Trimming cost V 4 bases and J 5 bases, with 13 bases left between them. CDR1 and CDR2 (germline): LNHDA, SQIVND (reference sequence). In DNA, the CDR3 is TGTGCCAGTAGTAGCGCCTCCAGGGTAGATACGCAGTATTTT. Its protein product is CASSSASRVDTQYF. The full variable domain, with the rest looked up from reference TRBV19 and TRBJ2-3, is DGGITQSPKYLFRKEGQNVTLSCEQNLNHDAMYWYRQDPGQGLRLIYYSQIVNDFQKGDIAEGYSVSREKKESFPLTVTSAQKNPTAFYLCASSSASRVDTQYFGPGTRLTVL.

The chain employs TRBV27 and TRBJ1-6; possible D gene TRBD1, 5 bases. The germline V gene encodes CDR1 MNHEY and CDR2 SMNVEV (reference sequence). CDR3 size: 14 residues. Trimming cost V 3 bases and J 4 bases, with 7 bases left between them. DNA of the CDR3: TGTGCCAGCAGTTTTGGGGCTTATAATTCACCCCTCCACTTT. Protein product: CASSFGAYNSPLHF.

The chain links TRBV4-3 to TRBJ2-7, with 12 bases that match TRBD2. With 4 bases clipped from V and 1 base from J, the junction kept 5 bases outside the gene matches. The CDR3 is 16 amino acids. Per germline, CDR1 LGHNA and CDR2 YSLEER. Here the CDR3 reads CASSRQLAGGSYEQYF. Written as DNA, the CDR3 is TGCGCCAGCAGCCGCCAACTAGCGGGGGGTTCCTACGAGCAGTACTTC.

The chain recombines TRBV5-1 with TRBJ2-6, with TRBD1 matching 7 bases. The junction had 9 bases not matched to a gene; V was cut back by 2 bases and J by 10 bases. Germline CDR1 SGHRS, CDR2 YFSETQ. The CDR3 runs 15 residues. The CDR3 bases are TGCGCCAGCAGCTTCGGGACAGCGTTGGCAAACGTCCTGACTTTC. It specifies CASSFGTALANVLTF.

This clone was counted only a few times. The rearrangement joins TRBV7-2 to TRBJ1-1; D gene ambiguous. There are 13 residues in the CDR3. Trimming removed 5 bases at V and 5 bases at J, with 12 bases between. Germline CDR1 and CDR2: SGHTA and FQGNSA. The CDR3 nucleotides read TGTGCCAGCAGCACGGACGTGAGAACTGAAGCTTTCTTT. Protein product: CASSTDVRTEAFF.

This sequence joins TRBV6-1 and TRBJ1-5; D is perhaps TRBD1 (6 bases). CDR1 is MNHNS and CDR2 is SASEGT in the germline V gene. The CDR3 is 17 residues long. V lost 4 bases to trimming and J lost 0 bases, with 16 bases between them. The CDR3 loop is CASSGRGTTYSNQPQHF. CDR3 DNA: TGTGCCAGCAGTGGGAGGGGGACAACCTATAGCAATCAGCCCCAGCATTTT.

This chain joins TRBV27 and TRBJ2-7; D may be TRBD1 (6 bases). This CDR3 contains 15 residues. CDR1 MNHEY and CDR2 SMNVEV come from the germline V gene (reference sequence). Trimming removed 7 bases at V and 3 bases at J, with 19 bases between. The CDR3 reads CASNNRTAPVYEQYF. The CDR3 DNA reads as TGTGCCAGCAACAACCGGACAGCGCCTGTCTACGAGCAGTACTTC.

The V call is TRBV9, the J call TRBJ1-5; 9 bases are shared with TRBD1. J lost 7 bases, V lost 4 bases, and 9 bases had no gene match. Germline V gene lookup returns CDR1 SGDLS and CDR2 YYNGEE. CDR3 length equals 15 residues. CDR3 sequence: CASSFTGGPDQPQHF. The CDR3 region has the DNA TGTGCCAGCAGCTTCACAGGGGGCCCTGACCAGCCCCAGCATTTT.

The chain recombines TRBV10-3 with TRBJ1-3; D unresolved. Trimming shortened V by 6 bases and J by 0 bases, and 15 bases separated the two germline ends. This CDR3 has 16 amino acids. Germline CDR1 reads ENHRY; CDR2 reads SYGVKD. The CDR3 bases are TGTGCCATCAGCTTCAGTGCCCTGAACTCTGGAAACACCATATATTTT. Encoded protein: CAISFSALNSGNTIYF.

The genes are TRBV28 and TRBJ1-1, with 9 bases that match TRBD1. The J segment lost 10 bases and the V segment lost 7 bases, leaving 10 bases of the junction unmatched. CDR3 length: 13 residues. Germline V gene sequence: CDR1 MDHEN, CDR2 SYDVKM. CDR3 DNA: TGTGCCAGCACCCCACAGGGGGCGGTAGGAGCTTTCTTT. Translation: CASTPQGAVGAFF.